Listed below are T cell receptor beta chains from one sample, sequenced in a study of cytomegalovirus exposure and HLA in healthy donors. The protocol was immunoSEQ multiplex PCR, while the TCRdb copy is restricted to in-frame clones and leaves out a portion. The sample has approximately 120,000 clones, around 73% seen once; the top ten hold 4.5% to 5%. Specimen: PBMCs. The receptors stem from a man aged 55 to 70 in good health and CMV-seropositive. Both conserved end residues are part of each CDR3. The D gene is left open where the match is weak. Expanded clones are given a class, and other clones once, few, many or no size at all.

V	D	size	length	J	CDR3	DNA
TRBV9	TRBD2	NA	15	TRBJ2-5	CASSVRASGGETQYF	TGTGCCAGCAGCGTACGAGCTAGCGGGGGAGAGACCCAGTACTTC
TRBV5-1	TRBD1	NA	13	TRBJ1-1	CATSGQGNTEAFF	TGCGCCACTTCTGGACAGGGGAACACTGAAGCTTTCTTT
TRBV5-6	NA	medium-sized	17	TRBJ2-6	CASSFPRGTGGANVLTF	TGTGCCAGCAGCTTCCCAAGAGGTACGGGAGGGGCCAACGTCCTGACTTTC
TRBV28	NA	NA	11	TRBJ1-1	CASSFNTEAFF	TGTGCCAGCAGTTTTAATACTGAAGCTTTCTTT
TRBV10-3	TRBD1	NA	13	TRBJ2-7	CAIGHRDSYEQYF	TGTGCCATCGGCCACCGGGACAGCTACGAGCAGTACTTC
TRBV13	TRBD1	NA	17	TRBJ2-7	CASSSYQPGQGAYEQYF	TGTGCCAGCAGCTCTTACCAACCGGGACAGGGGGCCTACGAGCAGTACTTC
TRBV29-1	NA	few	12	TRBJ2-7	CSALRERYEQYF	TGCAGCGCCCTTCGCGAGCGATACGAGCAGTACTTC
TRBV2	NA	few	15	TRBJ1-2	CASSEGQVFFYGYTF	TGTGCCAGCAGTGAAGGACAGGTGTTTTTTTATGGCTACACCTTC
TRBV5-1	NA	few	16	TRBJ2-2	CASSLDRGGDTGELFF	TGCGCCAGCAGCTTGGATAGGGGGGGCGACACCGGGGAGCTGTTTTTT
TRBV9	TRBD2	NA	16	TRBJ2-7	CASSVVSGGAPHEQYF	TGTGCCAGCAGCGTAGTTAGCGGGGGGGCGCCCCACGAGCAGTACTTC
TRBV30	NA	NA	15	TRBJ1-6	CAWSEWTRGRSPLHF	TGTGCCTGGAGCGAATGGACAAGGGGCCGTTCACCCCTCCACTTT
TRBV2	TRBD2	NA	14	TRBJ2-5	CATASGGYQETQYF	TGTGCCACCGCTAGCGGGGGGTACCAAGAGACCCAGTACTTC
TRBV7-2	TRBD1	NA	15	TRBJ2-3	CASSSGGESTDTQYF	TGTGCCAGCAGCTCAGGGGGTGAAAGCACAGATACGCAGTATTTT
TRBV2	TRBD1	NA	13	TRBJ2-5	CASSDTGGETQYF	TGTGCCAGCTCTGATACAGGGGGTGAGACCCAGTACTTC
TRBV7-2	TRBD1	NA	15	TRBJ2-5	CASSRDRGYQETQYF	TGTGCCAGCAGCAGGGACAGGGGGTATCAAGAGACCCAGTACTTC
TRBV7-3	NA	NA	15	TRBJ2-2	CASSSDTNSRGELFF	TGTGCCAGCAGCTCGGACACCAACTCTCGGGGGGAGCTGTTTTTT
TRBV2	TRBD1	few	14	TRBJ1-4	CASGEDRGQQKLFF	TGTGCCAGCGGGGAGGACAGGGGGCAACAAAAACTGTTTTTT
TRBV7-2	TRBD2	once	14	TRBJ2-5	CASSLNSGEETQYF	TGTGCCAGCAGCTTAAATAGCGGGGAAGAGACCCAGTACTTC
TRBV9	TRBD1	NA	15	TRBJ1-5	CASSPTGDPYQPQHF	TGTGCCAGCAGCCCGACAGGGGACCCTTATCAGCCCCAGCATTTT
TRBV7-9	TRBD1	NA	17	TRBJ1-1	CASSLVGARGLNTEAFF	TGTGCCAGCAGCTTAGTTGGGGCCAGGGGGCTCAACACTGAAGCTTTCTTT
TRBV6-1	NA	NA	15	TRBJ1-6	CASSEENPLRSPLHF	TGTGCCAGCAGTGAAGAAAACCCGCTACGGTCACCCCTCCACTTT
TRBV7-8	TRBD1	once	14	TRBJ2-1	CASSLRDRYNEQFF	TGTGCCAGCAGCTTACGGGACAGGTACAATGAGCAGTTCTTC
TRBV15	NA	NA	14	TRBJ2-5	CATSRGGVQETQYF	TGTGCCACCAGCAGAGGGGGAGTACAAGAGACCCAGTACTTC
TRBV6-5	NA	NA	14	TRBJ1-6	CASSSYRYNSPLHF	TGTGCCAGCAGTTCCTATCGGTATAATTCACCCCTCCACTTT
TRBV28	NA	NA	14	TRBJ1-5	CASMVRESNQPQHF	TGTGCCAGCATGGTACGGGAAAGCAATCAGCCCCAGCATTTT
TRBV6-1	TRBD2	NA	18	TRBJ2-3	CASSEKRGDHPPTDTQYF	TGTGCCAGCAGTGAAAAGCGGGGCGACCACCCGCCAACAGATACGCAGTATTTT
TRBV28	NA	NA	15	TRBJ2-5	CASSFVGAVGRTQYF	TGTGCCAGCAGTTTCGTGGGGGCGGTAGGCAGGACCCAGTACTTC
TRBV28	NA	NA	15	TRBJ1-6	CASSKPGYYNSPLHF	TGTGCCAGCAGCAAACCGGGATACTATAATTCACCCCTCCACTTT
TRBV6-5	NA	once	16	TRBJ1-1	CASSYRRGGRGTEAFF	TGTGCCAGCAGTTACCGACGCGGAGGGAGAGGCACTGAAGCTTTCTTT
TRBV29-1	TRBD1	NA	13	TRBJ2-3	CSVSDRGSDTQYF	TGCAGCGTAAGTGACAGGGGGTCAGATACGCAGTATTTT
TRBV4-1	TRBD1	once	17	TRBJ2-4	CASSQDRRGSAKNIQYF	TGCGCCAGCAGCCAAGATCGCAGGGGGTCAGCCAAAAACATTCAGTACTTC
TRBV6-1	NA	NA	13	TRBJ2-7	CASSFGSFYEQYF	TGTGCCAGCAGTTTCGGTTCCTTCTACGAGCAGTACTTC
TRBV29-1	NA	NA	15	TRBJ1-1	CSVVQGGFINTEAFF	TGCAGCGTTGTCCAGGGAGGGTTCATTAACACTGAAGCTTTCTTT